These 12 T cell receptor beta chains were sequenced from one sample in a study of T cells in Graves' hyperthyroidism and ophthalmopathy. RNA transcripts provided the source from which TCR beta CDR3 regions were amplified. The HTBI primer set served for first-round RT-PCR of the TCR CDR3. TCRdb reanalysed the multiplex PCR reads using MiXCR and keeps one entry per CDR3 protein. The sample includes about 480,000 distinct CDR3 sequences, approximately 15% of them seen just once. The sequencing input was blood. The source of these receptors is a woman in her late teens or twenties with Graves' hyperthyroidism.

This clonotype was recorded at least ten times. The chain couples TRBV7-3 to TRBJ2-1, with TRBD2 identical over 11 bases. Germline lookup yields CDR1 SGHTA and CDR2 FQGTGA. The CDR3 totals 16 residues. V lost 2 bases, J lost 5 bases, and 5 bases stayed unmatched. In nucleotides, the CDR3 is TGTGCCAGCAGCTTATCCGGACTAGCGGGTCACAATGAGCAGTTCTTC. This translates into CASSLSGLAGHNEQFF.

This chain connects TRBV6-5 to TRBJ2-3; 8 bases match TRBD1. The J segment lost 2 bases and the V segment lost 0 bases, leaving 4 bases of the junction unmatched. This CDR3 is built from 16 residues. Germline V CDR1 and CDR2: MNHEY, SVGAGI. DNA of the CDR3: TGTGCCAGCAGTTACTCCCAGGGGGCCCTCACAGATACGCAGTATTTT. Protein sequence: CASSYSQGALTDTQYF.

CDR3 nucleotides: TGCAGCGTTGACAGGACTTCGAACACTGAAGCTTTCTTT. Translated: CSVDRTSNTEAFF. This chain connects TRBV29-1 to TRBJ1-1; D remains ambiguous. Trimming left V 3 bases short and J 1 base short, with 9 bases between. The CDR3 covers 13 residues. The germline V gene encodes CDR1 SQVTM and CDR2 ANQGSEA.

The rearrangement uses TRBV15 and TRBJ2-5, with D possibly being TRBD2 (5 bases). Germline values: CDR1 LNHNV, CDR2 YYDKDF (reference sequence). Trimming removed 0 bases at V and 5 bases at J, with 13 bases between. The CDR3 length is 15 residues. The CDR3 sequence is CATSRDSRVLETQYF. The CDR3, as DNA: TGTGCCACCAGCAGAGATTCGAGGGTTCTGGAGACCCAGTACTTC.

This clonotype was observed a few times. V gene TRBV7-9 combines with J gene TRBJ2-2, with 10 nucleotides matching TRBD2. With 5 bases clipped from V and 5 bases from J, the junction kept 14 bases outside the gene matches. The CDR3 runs to 18 residues. CDR1 is SEHNR, CDR2 FQNEAQ, per germline (reference sequence). The CDR3 nucleotides are TGTGCCAGCAGCCCCCCCGGAGGGCTAGCGGGAGAAACCGGGGAGCTGTTTTTT. Its protein is CASSPPGGLAGETGELFF.

This clonotype was recorded at least ten times. The V and J genes are TRBV20-1 and TRBJ2-7; 7 bases match TRBD1. The CDR3 runs 15 residues. In germline, CDR1 is DFQATT, CDR2 SNEGSKA (reference sequence). V lost 3 bases and J lost 6; bases outside the gene matches: 14. CDR3 in DNA: TGCAGTGCTAGCACCTATACTACAGGGGTCGCCGAGCAGTACTTC. Its protein is CSASTYTTGVAEQYF.

To note about this clonotype: Possible read error: a much larger clone is one base away. This sequence joins TRBV9 and TRBJ2-5; D may be TRBD2 (6 bases). CDR3 length equals 15 residues. The germline V gene encodes CDR1 SGDLS and CDR2 YYNGEE. CDR3 amino acids: CDSSTPVGSGETQYF. The CDR3, as DNA: TGTGACAGCAGCACCCCCGTTGGTAGCGGTGAGACCCAGTACTTC.

The CDR3 loop is CASSPRPPGGSSYEQYF. The CDR3 nucleotides read TGCGCCAGCAGCCCTCGTCCCCCAGGGGGGAGCTCCTACGAGCAGTACTTC. This chain connects TRBV4-1 to TRBJ2-7; weak D call: TRBD1 (7 bases). The V end was cut by 4 bases, the J end by 0 bases, with 19 bases between. Germline CDR1 MGHRA, CDR2 YSYEKL. This CDR3 contains 17 residues.

This clonotype was counted at least ten times. V and J are TRBV7-2 and TRBJ2-1; D is uncertain. The CDR3 is 11 residues long. Trimming stripped 4 bases from V and 10 bases from J, with 8 bases between. Germline-derived CDR1 and CDR2 are SGHTA and FQGNSA. The CDR3, as DNA: TGTGCCAGCAGCTCGCAAATCGAGCAGTTCTTC. This gives the protein CASSSQIEQFF.

This clonotype was seen ten or more times. The rearrangement links TRBV10-3 to TRBJ2-3; D is unclear. This CDR3 has 13 amino acids. Germline CDR1 and CDR2: ENHRY and SYGVKD. V shed 0 bases and J shed 6 bases, with 7 bases lying between them. This chain's CDR3 is CAISESGRDTQYF. The CDR3, as DNA: TGTGCCATCAGTGAGTCCGGAAGGGATACGCAGTATTTT.

This clonotype was seen many times. The chain has TRBV30 and TRBJ2-7; D unclear. Trimming stripped 0 bases from V and 3 bases from J, with 12 bases between. This CDR3 is 14 amino acids long. The germline V gene has CDR1 GTSNPN and CDR2 SVGIG (reference sequence). The CDR3 DNA reads TGTGCCTGGAGTGTACTGGGGTCGGTCTACGAGCAGTACTTC. Amino acids: CAWSVLGSVYEQYF.

The chain uses TRBV12-3 or TRBV12-4 and TRBJ2-1; D possibly uses TRBD1 or TRBD2 (5 bases each). The CDR3 runs to 14 residues. V gave up 10 bases and J gave up 2 bases, with 15 bases separating them. The CDR3: CATTPGAAYNEQFF. In nucleotides, the CDR3 is TGTGCCACCACCCCCGGGGCCGCCTACAATGAGCAGTTCTTC.